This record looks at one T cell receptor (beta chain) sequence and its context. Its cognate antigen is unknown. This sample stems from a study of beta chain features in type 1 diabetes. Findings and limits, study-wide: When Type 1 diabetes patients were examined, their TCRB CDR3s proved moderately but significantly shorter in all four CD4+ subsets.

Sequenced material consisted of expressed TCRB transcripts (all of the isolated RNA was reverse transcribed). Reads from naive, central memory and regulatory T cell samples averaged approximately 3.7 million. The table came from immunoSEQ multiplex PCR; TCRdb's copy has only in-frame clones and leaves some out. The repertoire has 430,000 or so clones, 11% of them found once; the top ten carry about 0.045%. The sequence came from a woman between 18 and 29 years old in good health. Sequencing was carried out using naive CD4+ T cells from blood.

The CDR3 nucleotides are TGCAGCGTTTCTATGTTCCGTCGACGGCTAGCGGGGGGCCGGCAGTACAATGAGCAGTTCTTC. Translating it yields CSVSMFRRRLAGGRQYNEQFF. This sequence joins TRBV29-1 and TRBJ2-1; 11 nucleotides align to TRBD2. The V gene's germline CDR1 is SQVTM and CDR2 ANQGSEA. The CDR3 totals 21 residues. V shed 5 bases and J 4 bases; nucleotides not matched to a gene: 25.